This TCR beta chain derives from a study of patients and donors after allogeneic stem cell transplantation. TCRdb re-derived calls from the RT-PCR reads in MiXCR, one entry per CDR3 protein. The data show around 200,000 distinct CDR3 sequences, around 41% seen once. The CDR3 spans 13 residues. The ends were cut back, 5 bases at V and 1 base at J, with 9 bases in the middle. The germline V gene encodes CDR1 SGHRS and CDR2 YFSETQ. The rearrangement joins TRBV5-1 to TRBJ1-1; the D is unclear. The sequence came from a human donor who was either an allogeneic HSCT recipient or a stem cell or donor lymphocyte infusion donor (not recorded which). It is not recorded whose cells these are; they may come from a transplant donor. The sequencing sample was made of blood, either unsorted or a sorted T cell fraction (not recorded which). The CDR3: CASRGGENTEAFF. The CDR3 bases are TGCGCCAGCAGGGGAGGCGAGAACACTGAAGCTTTCTTT.